The rows below give T cell receptor beta chains drawn from one sample of a study of shared T cell receptors in the human thymus. This table comes from immunoSEQ multiplex PCR, and its TCRdb copy is limited to in-frame clones, with some not included. The sample consists of 650,000 to 950,000 clones, roughly 85% of them appearing once. These same records also appear under a second study, on human thymus T cells.

Material: thymocytes. The receptors shown here come from a girl less than two years old with a congenital heart defect. Both conserved end residues are part of each CDR3. The order of the fields is CDR3 protein, CDR3 DNA, V gene, J gene, D gene, clone size. The D gene is left open where the match is weak. Size values are once, few and many counts, or a class for expanded clones, and some rows have none.

CASRPPGQTVYEQYF	TGTGCCAGCAGACCCCCGGGACAGACGGTTTACGAGCAGTACTTC	TRBV27	TRBJ2-7	TRBD1	once
CASSPGFGPYEQYF	TGTGCCAGCAGCCCGGGGTTCGGACCCTACGAGCAGTACTTC	TRBV9	TRBJ2-7	.	.
CATSKTEINEKLFF	TGTGCCACCTCCAAGACAGAGATTAATGAAAAACTGTTTTTT	TRBV2	TRBJ1-4	.	.
CASSIGQGLEQYF	TGTGCCAGTAGTATAGGACAGGGGCTCGAGCAGTACTTC	TRBV19	TRBJ2-7	TRBD1	.
CASGFLLAPTPGANVLTF	TGTGCTAGTGGTTTCCTCCTAGCGCCGACCCCTGGGGCCAACGTCCTGACTTTC	TRBV12-5	TRBJ2-6	.	.
CASSVHRGLLAVNGYTF	TGTGCCAGCAGTGTGCACAGGGGGCTGCTGGCTGTAAATGGCTACACCTTC	TRBV6-1	TRBJ1-2	TRBD1	.
CASSYRDPNQPQHF	TGTGCCAGCAGCTACCGGGATCCTAATCAGCCCCAGCATTTT	TRBV7-8	TRBJ1-5	.	.
CASSLWVTGGKYTEAFF	TGTGCCAGCAGTTTATGGGTCACAGGGGGCAAGTACACTGAAGCTTTCTTT	TRBV28	TRBJ1-1	TRBD1	.
CASSLPDRGRVWMVDTEAFF	TGTGCCAGCAGTTTACCGGACAGGGGAAGGGTTTGGATGGTGGACACTGAAGCTTTCTTT	TRBV2	TRBJ1-1	TRBD1	.
CASSTKTRAPTDTQYF	TGTGCCAGCAGCACTAAGACCAGGGCCCCCACAGATACGCAGTATTTT	TRBV27	TRBJ2-3	.	.
CASSLALTGFPLQETQYF	TGTGCCAGCAGTTTGGCTCTGACAGGGTTTCCATTACAAGAGACCCAGTACTTC	TRBV28	TRBJ2-5	TRBD1	.